Listed here are 30 T cell receptor beta chains from one sample, sequenced in a study of OX40 agonist ivuxolimab in advanced cancers. The library was built by means of the immunoSEQ multiplex PCR assay. TCRdb mirrors the immuneACCESS table, restricted to in-frame sequences. Some clones are absent from its copies; in checked studies, under half trace to an unresolved V gene, and the reason for the others is unknown. The sample has around 50,000 clones on record, approximately 91% of them singletons. The top ten clonotypes cover roughly 12% of the sample. The sample in question was CD4+ or CD8+ T cells sorted from blood, obtained in a trial of the OX40 agonist ivuxolimab. Every receptor here comes from an adult with an advanced solid tumor such as melanoma, head and neck, liver or kidney cancer.

The chain combines TRBV7-9 with TRBJ1-1; 8 bases fit TRBD1. Losses at the gene ends were 1 base for V and 3 bases for J; bases not matched to a gene: 7. Per the germline V gene, CDR1 is SEHNR and CDR2 is FQNEAQ (reference sequence). CDR3 size: 16 residues. The CDR3 DNA is TGTGCCAGCAGCTTAGAGCACAGGGGGGTTTACACTGAAGCTTTCTTT. Translated, it gives CASSLEHRGVYTEAFF.

CDR3 coding DNA: TGCGCCAGCAGCCGGTCTCAAGAGACCCAGTACTTC. It codes for CASSRSQETQYF. This chain uses TRBV5-1 with TRBJ2-5; D uncertain. CDR1 SGHRS and CDR2 YFSETQ come from the germline V gene. This CDR3 is built from 12 residues. The V end lost 4 bases, the J end lost 2 bases, and 6 bases lay between the germline ends.

This CDR3 is CASKNIRLDEQFF. CDR3 coding DNA: TGTGCCAGCAAAAATATTCGGTTAGATGAGCAGTTCTTC. The chain combines TRBV6-6 with TRBJ2-1, with D unresolved. The germline V gene has CDR1 MNHNY and CDR2 SVGAGI (reference sequence). The CDR3 sequence is 13 residues long. Trimming shortened V by 7 bases and J by 8 bases, and 15 bases separated the two germline ends.

J is TRBJ1-2 and V is TRBV19; 8 bases line up with TRBD1. The length of the CDR3 is 14 residues. Germline V gene lookup returns CDR1 LNHDA and CDR2 SQIVND (reference sequence). The V gene end was trimmed by 5 bases and the J gene end by 6 bases; junction bases not matched to a gene: 8. CDR3 sequence reads: CASSHVQGANGYTF. CDR3 in DNA: TGTGCCAGTAGTCATGTGCAGGGGGCTAATGGCTACACCTTC.

The chain combines TRBV6-1 with TRBJ1-2; TRBD1 matches 7 bases. CDR3 length: 13 amino acids. V gave up 5 bases and J gave up 7 bases; unmatched junction bases: 7. Germline CDR1 and CDR2: MNHNS and SASEGT. For the CDR3, the DNA is TGTGCCAGCAGTTTAACAGGGGTGGTTGGCTACACCTTC. Translation gives CASSLTGVVGYTF.

The rearrangement joins TRBV27 to TRBJ2-3; 10 positions match TRBD2. V lost 1 base to trimming and J lost 2 bases; unmatched junction nucleotides: 12. The CDR3 is made up of 19 amino acids. The germline CDR1 and CDR2 sequences are MNHEY and SMNVEV (reference sequence). CDR3 residues: CASSLWSASGRSATDTQYF. The CDR3 DNA reads TGTGCCAGCAGTTTATGGTCTGCTAGCGGGAGATCGGCCACAGATACGCAGTATTTT.

V usage is TRBV5-4 and J usage is TRBJ1-2; no firm D call. The CDR3 is 17 amino acids. Germline V gene sequence: CDR1 SGHNT, CDR2 YYREEE (reference sequence). V was pared by 3 bases and J by 5 bases, with 23 bases between. CDR3 coding DNA: TGTGCCAGCAGCTCCCAAAACTCGGGAGGGAAGTATTATGGCTACACCTTC. Translating it yields CASSSQNSGGKYYGYTF.

The chain joins TRBV7-2 to TRBJ2-5; TRBD2 is a possible D gene (5 bases). Germline V gene sequence: CDR1 SGHTA, CDR2 FQGNSA. The CDR3 has 15 residues. V gave up 4 bases and J gave up 3 bases, with 15 bases separating them. The CDR3 is CASSSWGEGKETQYF. As DNA, the CDR3 is TGTGCCAGCAGCTCCTGGGGAGAGGGAAAAGAGACCCAGTACTTC.

This rearrangement joins TRBV4-1 to TRBJ2-1, with 12 positions matching TRBD1. CDR3 length: 18 amino acids. Germline V gives CDR1 MGHRA, CDR2 YSYEKL. Trimming cost V 3 bases and J 7 bases; bases outside gene matches: 13. The CDR3 protein is CASSHSPIRDRGLNEQFF. The CDR3 DNA sequence: TGCGCCAGCAGCCATAGCCCGATTCGGGACAGGGGGCTTAATGAGCAGTTCTTC.

This clone appeared a single time. CDR3 in amino acids: CASPAPNTGELFF. The CDR3 DNA follows: TGTGCCAGCCCCGCCCCGAACACCGGGGAGCTGTTTTTT. The V and J genes are TRBV28 and TRBJ2-2; D is uncertain. Trimming cost V 8 bases and J 0 bases, with 7 bases left between them. Looked up from germline, CDR1 is MDHEN and CDR2 is SYDVKM. The CDR3 is 13 amino acids.

The chain carries TRBV5-4 and TRBJ2-2; TRBD1 aligns across 7 bases. Germline CDR1 and CDR2: SGHNT and YYREEE (reference sequence). V lost 3 bases to trimming and J lost 1 base; unmatched junction nucleotides: 6. The CDR3 has 16 amino acids. CDR3 residues: CASSSDRALNTGELFF. DNA for the CDR3: TGTGCCAGCAGCTCTGACAGGGCGTTGAACACCGGGGAGCTGTTTTTT.

DNA of the CDR3: TGTGCCAGCAGCCGACGGGACAGCAACACAGATACGCAGTATTTT. It yields the protein CASSRRDSNTDTQYF. The chain is built from TRBV7-9 and TRBJ2-3; 7 nucleotides match TRBD1. Germline assignment: CDR1 SEHNR and CDR2 FQNEAQ (reference sequence). V trimming: 5 bases; J trimming: 2 bases; junction bases outside the gene matches: 7. The CDR3 is 15 amino acids. The full variable domain, its missing parts supplied by reference TRBV7-9 and TRBJ2-3, is DTGVSQNPRHKITKRGQNVTFRCDPISEHNRLYWYRQTLGQGPEFLTYFQNEAQLEKSRLLSDRFSAERPKGSFSTLEIQRTEQGDSAMYLCASSRRDSNTDTQYFGPGTRLTVL.

This clone was found once. The genes are TRBV7-9 and TRBJ2-3; a possible D gene is TRBD1 (6 bases). CDR1 and CDR2 (germline): SEHNR, FQNEAQ (reference sequence). V lost 8 bases, J lost 3 bases, and 12 bases lay in between. The CDR3 is 13 residues long. The CDR3 here is CASGQGLTDTQYF. DNA for the CDR3: TGTGCCAGCGGGCAGGGGCTGACAGATACGCAGTATTTT.

A note on this clone: Compared with germline, one end of the junction differs, possibly owing to a read error. The chain joins TRBV7-7 to TRBJ2-3; D not certain. CDR1 and CDR2 (germline): SSHAT, FNYEAQ (reference sequence). The CDR3 contains 13 residues. The CDR3 nucleotides read TGTGCTAGCAGCTTAGAATTAACAGATACGCAGTATTTT. It yields the protein CASSLELTDTQYF. The whole variable domain, remainder taken from reference TRBV7-7 and TRBJ2-3, is GAGVSQSPRYKVTKRGQDVTLRCDPISSHATLYWYQQALGQGPEFLTYFNYEAQPDKSGLPSDRFSAERPEGSISTLTIQRTEQRDSAMYRCASSLELTDTQYFGPGTRLTVL.

The rearrangement links TRBV4-1 to TRBJ2-7; weak D call: TRBD2 (6 bases). In germline, CDR1 is MGHRA, CDR2 YSYEKL. This CDR3 has 12 residues. V was shortened by 3 bases and J by 7 bases, with 10 bases between the two germline ends. The CDR3 DNA reads as TGCGCCAGCAGCCAGCGTGGAGGGGAGCAGTACTTC. Its translation: CASSQRGGEQYF.

The CDR3 DNA reads TGTGCCAGCAGGTGGGACAGATGGAACACTGAAGCTTTCTTT. Translation: CASRWDRWNTEAFF. The chain uses TRBV6-1 and TRBJ1-1, with 7 bases that match TRBD1. The CDR3 sequence is 14 residues long. Trimming cost V 6 bases and J 1 base; bases outside gene matches: 5. In germline, CDR1 is MNHNS, CDR2 SASEGT.

The gene calls are TRBV18 and TRBJ2-5; D possibly corresponds to TRBD1 (6 bases). CDR1 is KGHSH and CDR2 is LQKENI in the germline V gene. V was cut by 2 bases and J by 5 bases, with 12 bases left in between. The CDR3 is made up of 14 amino acids. CDR3 DNA: TGTGCCAGCTCACCAAAGGACAGCCCCGAGACCCAGTACTTC. Its protein product is CASSPKDSPETQYF.

This clone has just one count. The chain combines TRBV6-6 with TRBJ1-1; tentative D call: TRBD1 (5 bases). The V end was cut by 5 bases, the J end by 1 base, with 11 bases between. Germline CDR1 and CDR2: MNHNY and SVGAGI (reference sequence). The CDR3 is made up of 14 amino acids. This chain's CDR3 is CASSRTLGNTEAFF. CDR3 DNA: TGTGCCAGCAGTAGGACACTGGGGAACACTGAAGCTTTCTTT.

V gene TRBV6-1 combines with J gene TRBJ2-2; 13 bases fit TRBD2. Germline lookup yields CDR1 MNHNS and CDR2 SASEGT. The V and J ends lost 8 bases and 6 bases, in that order; junction bases with no gene match: 3. CDR3 length: 14 residues. CDR3 region: CASGTSGNPGELFF. Written as DNA, the CDR3 is TGTGCCAGCGGGACTAGCGGGAATCCCGGGGAGCTGTTTTTT.

The V and J genes are TRBV2 and TRBJ2-5; TRBD1 matches 7 bases. This CDR3 has 12 amino acids. Germline CDR1 SNHLY, CDR2 FYNNEI. Trimming took 8 bases from V and 5 from J; bases not matched to a gene: 5. As DNA, the CDR3 is TGTGCCAGCGGAGACAGGGTGGAGACCCAGTACTTC. Encoded protein: CASGDRVETQYF.

This clone was picked up a small number of times. The chain carries TRBV13 and TRBJ1-3; D unresolved. Trimming shortened V by 0 bases and J by 0 bases, and 3 bases separated the two germline ends. CDR1 and CDR2 (germline): PRHDT, FYEKMQ (reference sequence). This CDR3 has 14 amino acids. CDR3 region: CASSLGVSGNTIYF. The CDR3 DNA reads TGTGCCAGCAGCTTAGGCGTCTCTGGAAACACCATATATTTT.

The chain combines TRBV28 with TRBJ1-4; TRBD1 agrees at 8 bases. CDR1 and CDR2 (germline): MDHEN, SYDVKM. The CDR3 is 15 residues long. Unmatched junction bases numbered 9, after V lost 5 bases and J lost 7 bases. Here the CDR3 DNA reads TGTGCCAGCAGTACGGGACAGGATCCCACTGAAAAACTGTTTTTT. This gives the protein CASSTGQDPTEKLFF.

The rearrangement links TRBV6-5 to TRBJ2-3; D is undetermined. The CDR3 runs 14 residues. Germline loops: CDR1 MNHEY, CDR2 SVGAGI. The V and J ends lost 0 bases and 2 bases respectively, with 6 bases between them. CDR3 DNA: TGTGCCAGCAGTTACTCAGGGCCCACAGATACGCAGTATTTT. Encoded protein: CASSYSGPTDTQYF.

The chain uses TRBV11-3 and TRBJ2-7; no firm D call. Germline lookup yields CDR1 SGHNT and CDR2 YENEEA. V was shortened by 1 base and J by 2 bases, with 6 bases between the two germline ends. The CDR3 runs 13 residues. The CDR3 region is CASSLGGPYEQYF. The CDR3 nucleotides read TGTGCCAGCAGCTTAGGCGGACCCTACGAGCAGTACTTC.

The count of this clone is one. J is TRBJ1-2 and V is TRBV7-2; D is unresolved. CDR3 size: 14 residues. The ends were cut back, 2 bases at V and 9 bases at J, with 16 bases in the middle. The germline V gene has CDR1 SGHTA and CDR2 FQGNSA. Here the CDR3 DNA reads TGTGCCAGCAGCTTATGGTCGGATACCCTGCGCTACACCTTC. This sequence encodes CASSLWSDTLRYTF.

The CDR3 sequence: CAISLTTDTQYF. Written as DNA, the CDR3 is TGTGCCATCAGTTTGACCACAGATACGCAGTATTTT. The rearrangement links TRBV10-3 to TRBJ2-3; D remains ambiguous. Germline CDR1 is ENHRY and CDR2 is SYGVKD. There are 12 residues in the CDR3. V dropped 5 bases and J dropped 2 bases, with 5 bases sitting between them.

The rearrangement uses TRBV6-6 and TRBJ1-3, with D perhaps matching TRBD1 (5 bases). CDR3 length equals 13 residues. V gave up 0 bases and J gave up 8 bases, with 8 bases separating them. The V gene's germline CDR1 is MNHNY and CDR2 SVGAGI (reference sequence). CDR3 sequence reads: CASSYSGADTIYF. The CDR3 DNA sequence: TGTGCCAGCAGTTACTCAGGGGCGGACACCATATATTTT.

The chain recombines TRBV5-4 with TRBJ2-3; D is possibly TRBD2 (6 bases). Germline V gene sequence: CDR1 SGHNT, CDR2 YYREEE (reference sequence). The V end lost 0 bases, the J end lost 6 bases, and 14 bases lay between the germline ends. The CDR3 runs 15 residues. Here the CDR3 reads CASSLGPSEADTQYF. DNA of the CDR3: TGTGCCAGCAGCTTGGGGCCTAGCGAGGCCGATACGCAGTATTTT.

This sequence joins TRBV7-9 and TRBJ2-2; the match to TRBD1 covers 10 bases. The CDR3 spans 18 residues. The junction had 11 bases not matched to a gene; V was cut back by 5 bases and J by 2 bases. Germline assignment: CDR1 SEHNR and CDR2 FQNEAQ (reference sequence). The CDR3 loop is CASSPKDRGKINTGELFF. The CDR3 DNA follows: TGTGCCAGCAGCCCGAAGGACAGGGGGAAGATCAACACCGGGGAGCTGTTTTTT.

The V call is TRBV5-5, the J call TRBJ2-7, with 10 positions matching TRBD2. The germline V gene encodes CDR1 SGHKS and CDR2 YYEKEE (reference sequence). The CDR3 consists of 15 residues. V shed 0 bases, J shed 8 bases, and the junction held 8 bases outside the gene matches. DNA for the CDR3: TGTGCCAGCAGCTTGGAGGTAGCGGGGGGTACGAAGCAGTACTTC. Its protein product is CASSLEVAGGTKQYF.